This T cell receptor (beta chain) was sequenced in a study of regulatory T cells in long-lasting Graves disease. Arm-PCR of CDR3 regions and iRepertoire HTBI primers were the basis on which TCR beta libraries were built. In the authors' workflow: In the combined samples, 50 to 75 TRBV and 14 to 15 TRBJ segments were identified. TCRdb ran MiXCR on the multiplex PCR reads and lists one entry per CDR3 protein. The V and J calls were not made by the authors but by TCRdb's processing. The sample includes 500,000 to 700,000 distinct CDR3 sequences, about 32% of them seen just once. The germline V and J ends were trimmed by 4 bases and 0 bases, with 7 bases remaining between them. Germline V CDR1 and CDR2: SQVTM, ANQGSEA. The CDR3 is 12 residues long. This sample's time point: persistent/refractory GD, antithyroid drugs over 5 years with positive TRAb. The TCR library was prepared using RNA isolated from PBMCs.

This chain links TRBV29-1 with TRBJ2-7; D not certain. This sequence originates from a female donor with Graves disease. This material consisted of peripheral blood mononuclear cells (PBMCs), taken when the disease was refractory, from a patient treated with antithyroid drugs. The CDR3 sequence is CSVGHPSYEQYF. The CDR3 DNA reads as TGCAGCGTTGGACACCCCTCCTACGAGCAGTACTTC.